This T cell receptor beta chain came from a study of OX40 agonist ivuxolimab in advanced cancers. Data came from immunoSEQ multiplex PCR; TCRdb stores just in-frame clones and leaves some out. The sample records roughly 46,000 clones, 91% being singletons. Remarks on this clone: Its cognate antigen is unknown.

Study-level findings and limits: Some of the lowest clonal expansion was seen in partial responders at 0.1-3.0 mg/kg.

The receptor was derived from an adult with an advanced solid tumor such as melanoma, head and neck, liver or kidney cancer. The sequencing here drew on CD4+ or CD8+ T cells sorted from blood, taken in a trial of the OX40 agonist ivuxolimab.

Here the CDR3 DNA reads TGCGCCAGCAGCCAAGTTAGGGAGTACTATGGCTACACCTTC. This encodes CASSQVREYYGYTF. The rearrangement joins TRBV4-1 to TRBJ1-2; unclear D gene. V shed 1 base and J shed 3 bases, with 9 bases lying between them. CDR3 length: 14 residues. From germline, CDR1 is MGHRA and CDR2 YSYEKL.